The table lists the clone carrying this T cell receptor (beta chain) with a count of one. Its antigen is as yet unknown. Sequencing libraries made from TCR beta cDNA carried unique molecular identifiers. MiXCR, applied by TCRdb to the PCR reads, yields one record per CDR3 protein. The repertoire consists of about 820,000 distinct CDR3 sequences, with about 53% occurring once and the leading ten covering approximately 4.5%. The sample originates from a study of post-analysis software for immune sequencing data. Germline CDR1 reads ENHRY; CDR2 reads SYGVKD. The CDR3 consists of 14 residues. The V segment lost 8 bases and the J segment 4 bases; nucleotides outside the gene matches: 4. General study points: Patients carried several TRBV segments more frequently than controls did, and TRBV5-6, TRBV5-1 and TRBV20-1 were among them.

The sequence was collected from a girl aged 5 to 17 with multiple sclerosis. The sequenced material came from blood. The J gene is TRBJ2-5, the V gene TRBV10-3; 13 positions match TRBD2. The CDR3 bases are TGTGCCATCGGCACTAGCGGGGGGGGAGAGACCCAGTACTTC. Translation gives CAIGTSGGGETQYF.